The text below deals with one TCR beta chain. Its matching antigen is unknown. Repertoires were generated with immunoSEQ multiplex PCR, while TCRdb's copy carries only in-frame clones and drops some. The sample carries more than 300,000 clones, 70% to 80% recorded once. CDR3 length equals 12 residues. The germline CDR1 and CDR2 sequences are ENHRY and SYGVKD. Trimming removed 3 bases from V and 2 bases from J, with 5 bases in between. This entry belongs to a study of cytotoxic CD8 clonotypes in ibrutinib-treated CLL. Study-level points and caveats: Pretreatment clonality was elevated relative to age-matched healthy donors and paralleled circulating CD8+ T-cell counts. Clonality was elevated at ibrutinib response and had returned toward baseline at progression. The study found public clonotypes uncommon, contracting or stable on treatment.

This clonotype was sampled from a human donor with chronic lymphocytic leukemia. V gene TRBV10-3 combines with J gene TRBJ2-7; D is unclear. The source was PBMCs, collected before ibrutinib treatment. The chain's CDR3 is CAISERPYEQYF. CDR3 DNA sequence: TGTGCCATCAGTGAACGACCCTACGAGCAGTACTTC.